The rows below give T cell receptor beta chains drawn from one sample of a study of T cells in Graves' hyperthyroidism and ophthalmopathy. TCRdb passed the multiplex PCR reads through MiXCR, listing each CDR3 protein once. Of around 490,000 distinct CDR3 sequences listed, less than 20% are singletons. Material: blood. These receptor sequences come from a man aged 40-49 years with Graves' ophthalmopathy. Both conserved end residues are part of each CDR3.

cdr3_aa: CASSLTGENSPLHF; v_call: TRBV2; j_call: TRBJ1-6
cdr3_aa: CASSLGGGGFTDTQHF; v_call: TRBV5-1; j_call: -
cdr3_aa: CASREGLSGNTEAFF; v_call: TRBV6-1; j_call: TRBJ1-1
cdr3_aa: CASSPRRGQETQYF; v_call: TRBV18; j_call: TRBJ2-5
cdr3_aa: CASSVWLGFGEQYF; v_call: TRBV2; j_call: TRBJ2-7
cdr3_aa: CASSLSWGSSNYGYTF; v_call: TRBV12-3/TRBV12-4; j_call: TRBJ1-2
cdr3_aa: CASSSGATGGNYGYTF; v_call: TRBV5-4; j_call: TRBJ1-2
cdr3_aa: CASSLALAGAADIQYF; v_call: TRBV7-2; j_call: TRBJ2-4
cdr3_aa: CASSQEGDSSYNEQFF; v_call: TRBV4-2; j_call: TRBJ2-1
cdr3_aa: CASSERRGFSYNEQFF; v_call: TRBV6-1; j_call: TRBJ2-1
cdr3_aa: CASSPNRNTETQYF; v_call: TRBV7-3; j_call: TRBJ2-3
cdr3_aa: CATRGAGGEQFF; v_call: TRBV6-1; j_call: TRBJ2-1
cdr3_aa: CASSPEGQRAQAFF; v_call: TRBV7-8; j_call: TRBJ1-1
cdr3_aa: CASSYRLGLAGVIRPETQYF; v_call: TRBV7-2; j_call: TRBJ2-5
cdr3_aa: CASRAGPPGSNTGELFF; v_call: TRBV5-1; j_call: TRBJ2-2
cdr3_aa: CASWGRGYEQYF; v_call: TRBV2; j_call: TRBJ2-7
cdr3_aa: CASRPRDRPSRTNQPQHF; v_call: TRBV28; j_call: TRBJ1-5
cdr3_aa: CASQMGDNQPQHF; v_call: TRBV6-1; j_call: TRBJ1-5
cdr3_aa: CASRGLSEQFF; v_call: TRBV28; j_call: TRBJ2-1
cdr3_aa: CATSEGAPRTDTQYF; v_call: TRBV24-1; j_call: TRBJ2-3
cdr3_aa: CSGVSLQGSSNYEQYF; v_call: TRBV29-1; j_call: TRBJ2-7
cdr3_aa: CASSFHAGGYEQYF; v_call: TRBV11-2; j_call: TRBJ2-7
cdr3_aa: CASSQLLAGDHEQYF; v_call: TRBV3-1; j_call: TRBJ2-7
cdr3_aa: CASSQTNRGNTIYF; v_call: TRBV3-1; j_call: TRBJ1-3
cdr3_aa: CASSGRAGETQYF; v_call: TRBV19; j_call: TRBJ2-5
cdr3_aa: CASSLTTGTYEQYF; v_call: TRBV7-3; j_call: TRBJ2-7
cdr3_aa: CASSNGDPETQYF; v_call: TRBV5-4; j_call: TRBJ2-5
cdr3_aa: CASSLAGVRGTEAFF; v_call: TRBV28; j_call: TRBJ1-1
cdr3_aa: CASRWSLGNSPLHF; v_call: TRBV12-3/TRBV12-4; j_call: TRBJ1-6